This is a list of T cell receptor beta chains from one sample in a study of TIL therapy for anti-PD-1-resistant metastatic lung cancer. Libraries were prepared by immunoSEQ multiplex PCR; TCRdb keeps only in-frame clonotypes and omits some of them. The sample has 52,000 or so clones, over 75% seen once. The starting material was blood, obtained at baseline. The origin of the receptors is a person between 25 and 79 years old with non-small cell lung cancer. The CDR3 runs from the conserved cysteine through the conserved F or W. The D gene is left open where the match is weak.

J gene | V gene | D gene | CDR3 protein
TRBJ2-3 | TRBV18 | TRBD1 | CASSRDRVEDTQYF
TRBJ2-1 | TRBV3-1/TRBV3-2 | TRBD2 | CASSQDLETSGKNEQFF
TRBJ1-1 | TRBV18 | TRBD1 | CASLRDREEAEAFF
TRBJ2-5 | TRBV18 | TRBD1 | CASSPRTGAFQETQYF
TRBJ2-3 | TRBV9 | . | CASSVVEGRRGPDTQYF
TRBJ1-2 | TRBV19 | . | CASSIVGYNNYGYTF
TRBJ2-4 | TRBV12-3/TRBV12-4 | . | CASSHVNANIQYF
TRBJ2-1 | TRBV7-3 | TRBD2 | CASSLTSGTASEQFF
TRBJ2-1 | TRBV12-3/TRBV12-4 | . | CASRGRYNEQFF
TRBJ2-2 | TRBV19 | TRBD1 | CASSMSIRGQGGELFF
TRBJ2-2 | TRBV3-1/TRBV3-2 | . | CASSQRSGELFF
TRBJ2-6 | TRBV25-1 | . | CASSEGQMVGANVLTF
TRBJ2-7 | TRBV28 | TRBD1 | CASRQGQGIQYF
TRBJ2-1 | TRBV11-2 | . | CASSPGNFVWQAHEQFF
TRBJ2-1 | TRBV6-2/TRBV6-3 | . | CASSYGRGPGQFF
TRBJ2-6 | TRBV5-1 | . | CASSWGGLNSGANVLTF
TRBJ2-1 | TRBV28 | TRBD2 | CASSRTSSGSNEQFF
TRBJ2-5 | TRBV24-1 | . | CATSDYLRASGETQYF
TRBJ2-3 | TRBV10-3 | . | CAIGESGTHTDTQYF
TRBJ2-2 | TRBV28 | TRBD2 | CASSLKREFHGELFF
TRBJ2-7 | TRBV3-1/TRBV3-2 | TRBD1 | CASSQSWTGSEQYF
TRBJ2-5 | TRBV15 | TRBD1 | CATSREGQGAGEETQYF
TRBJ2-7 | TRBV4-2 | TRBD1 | CASSPGQSYYEQYF
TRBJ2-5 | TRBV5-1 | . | CASSWTTTGEETQYF
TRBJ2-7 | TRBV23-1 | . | CASNSPWRGASYEQYF
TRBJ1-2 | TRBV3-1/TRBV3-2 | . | CASSQVNTYGYTF
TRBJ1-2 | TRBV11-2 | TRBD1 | CASSPGTGTFHGYTF
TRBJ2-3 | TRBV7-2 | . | CASSLVPDTQYF
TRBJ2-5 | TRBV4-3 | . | CASSQDVGGSGGETQYF
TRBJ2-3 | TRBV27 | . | CASSLDSYTDTQYF
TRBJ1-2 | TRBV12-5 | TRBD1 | CASGLSTGTGTRGYTF
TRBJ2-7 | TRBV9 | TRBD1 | CASSPPSGTGTYEQYF